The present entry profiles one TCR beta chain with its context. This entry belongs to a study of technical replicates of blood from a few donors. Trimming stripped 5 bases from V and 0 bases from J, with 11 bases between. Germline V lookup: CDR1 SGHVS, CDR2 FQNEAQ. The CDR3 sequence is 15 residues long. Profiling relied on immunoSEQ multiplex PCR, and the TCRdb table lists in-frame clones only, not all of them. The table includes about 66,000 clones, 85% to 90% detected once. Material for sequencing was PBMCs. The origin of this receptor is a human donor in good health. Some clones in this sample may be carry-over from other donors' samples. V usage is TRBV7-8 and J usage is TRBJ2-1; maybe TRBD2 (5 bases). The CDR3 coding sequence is TGTGCCAGCAGCCCTAGCCCGAGCTCCTACAATGAGCAGTTCTTC. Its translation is CASSPSPSSYNEQFF. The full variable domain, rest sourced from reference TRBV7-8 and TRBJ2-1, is GAGVSQSPRYKVAKRGQDVALRCDPISGHVSLFWYQQALGQGPEFLTYFQNEAQLDKSGLPSDRFFAERPEGSVSTLKIQRTQQEDSAVYLCASSPSPSSYNEQFFGPGTRLTVL.